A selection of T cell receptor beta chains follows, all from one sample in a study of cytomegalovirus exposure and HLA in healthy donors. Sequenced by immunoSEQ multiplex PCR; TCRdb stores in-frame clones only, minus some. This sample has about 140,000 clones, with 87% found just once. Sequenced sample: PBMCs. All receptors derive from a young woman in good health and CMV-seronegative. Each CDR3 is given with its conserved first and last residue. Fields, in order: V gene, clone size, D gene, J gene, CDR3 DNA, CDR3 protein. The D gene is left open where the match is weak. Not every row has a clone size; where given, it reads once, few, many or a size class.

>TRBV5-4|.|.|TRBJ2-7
TGTGCCAGCAGTTCAAATCCTGCCTACGAGCAGTACTTC
CASSSNPAYEQYF
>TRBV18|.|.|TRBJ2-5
TGTGCCAGCTCTGAGGGATCGGAGTGGGGGACCCAGTACTTC
CASSEGSEWGTQYF
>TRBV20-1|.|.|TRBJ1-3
TGCAGTGCCCCTATTGGAAACACCATATATTTT
CSAPIGNTIYF
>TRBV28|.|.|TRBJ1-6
TGTGCCAGCAGACCGAGGACGTCCGGGGCACCCCTCCACTTT
CASRPRTSGAPLHF
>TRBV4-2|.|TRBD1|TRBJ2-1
TGTGCCAGCAGCCCCTCGACAGGGGTCAATGAGCAGTTCTTC
CASSPSTGVNEQFF
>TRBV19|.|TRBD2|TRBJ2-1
TGTGCCAGTAGTATGTCTAGCGGGAGTGCTTTTCACTACAATGAGCAGTTCTTC
CASSMSSGSAFHYNEQFF
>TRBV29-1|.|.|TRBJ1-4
TGCAGCGCAGAGGGCCAAAATGAAAAACTGTTTTTT
CSAEGQNEKLFF
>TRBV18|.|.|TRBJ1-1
TGTGCCAGCTCACAGGAGGGTTCAGCTGAAGCTTTCTTT
CASSQEGSAEAFF
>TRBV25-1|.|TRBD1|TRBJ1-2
TGTGCCAGCAGTGAACACGGACAGGGGAACTATGGCTACACCTTC
CASSEHGQGNYGYTF
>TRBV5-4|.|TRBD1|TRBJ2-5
TGTGCCAGCAGCGGAGGGACAGGGGGGTTGGAGACCCAGTACTTC
CASSGGTGGLETQYF
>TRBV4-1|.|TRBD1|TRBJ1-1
TGCGCCAGCAGCCAACCGACAGGGAGACGGAACACTGAAGCTTTCTTT
CASSQPTGRRNTEAFF
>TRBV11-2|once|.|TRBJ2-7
TGTGCCAGCAGCTCCCGGGACATTTACGAGCAGTACTTC
CASSSRDIYEQYF
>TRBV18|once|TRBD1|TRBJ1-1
TGTGCCAGCTCACCGTCGATTTGGACAGGGGGATTGAACACTGAAGCTTTCTTT
CASSPSIWTGGLNTEAFF
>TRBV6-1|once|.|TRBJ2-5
TGTGCCAGCTCTATCAGAGCGAGAGAGACCCAGTACTTC
CASSIRARETQYF
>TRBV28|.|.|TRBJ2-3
TGTGCCAGCAGTTTCCCTACAGGGTTAGATACGCAGTATTTT
CASSFPTGLDTQYF
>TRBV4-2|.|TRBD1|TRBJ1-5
TGTGCCAGCAGCCAAGATGCGACGGACAGGGGCTATCAGCCCCAGCATTTT
CASSQDATDRGYQPQHF
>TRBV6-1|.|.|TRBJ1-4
TGTGCCAGCAGTGAAGCAGGGGGAGGGAATGAAAAACTGTTTTTT
CASSEAGGGNEKLFF
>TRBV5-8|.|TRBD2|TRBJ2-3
TGTGCCAGCAGCTTGCAGCGGGGGGCCCGAGATACGCAGTATTTT
CASSLQRGARDTQYF
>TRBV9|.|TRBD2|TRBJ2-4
TGTGCCAGCAGCACTGGGGGGGGGACTAGCAACATTCAGTACTTC
CASSTGGGTSNIQYF
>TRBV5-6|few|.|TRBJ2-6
TGTGCCAGCAGCCGATACAGGGATTTGGCCCTGTCTGGGGCCAACGTCCTGACTTTC
CASSRYRDLALSGANVLTF
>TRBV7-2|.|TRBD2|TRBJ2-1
TGTGCCAGCAGCTCGGGGAGGGGACTAGCGGGATATGAGCAGTTCTTC
CASSSGRGLAGYEQFF
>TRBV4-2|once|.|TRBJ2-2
TGTGCCAGCAGCCAAACGGGACTGAACACCGGGGAGCTGTTTTTT
CASSQTGLNTGELFF